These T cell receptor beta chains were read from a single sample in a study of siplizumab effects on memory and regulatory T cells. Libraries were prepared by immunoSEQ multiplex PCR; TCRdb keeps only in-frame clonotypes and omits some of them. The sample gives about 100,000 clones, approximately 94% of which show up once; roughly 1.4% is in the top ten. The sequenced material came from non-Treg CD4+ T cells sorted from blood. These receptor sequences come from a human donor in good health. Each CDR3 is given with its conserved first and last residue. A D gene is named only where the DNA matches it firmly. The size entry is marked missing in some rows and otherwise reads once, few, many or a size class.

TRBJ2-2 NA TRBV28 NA CASSLYYTGELFF TGTGCCAGCAGTTTATACTACACCGGGGAGCTGTTTTTT
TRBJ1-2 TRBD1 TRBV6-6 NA CASRRDRDNGYTF TGTGCCAGCAGGCGGGACAGGGACAATGGCTACACCTTC
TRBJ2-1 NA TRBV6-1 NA CASSGSLGASKPTRYNEQFF TGTGCCAGCAGTGGATCCCTGGGAGCGTCGAAACCAACCCGATACAATGAGCAGTTCTTC
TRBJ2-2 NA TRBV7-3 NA CASSPQGLLNTGELFF TGTGCCAGCAGCCCCCAAGGGCTTTTGAACACCGGGGAGCTGTTTTTT
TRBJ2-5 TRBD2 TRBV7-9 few CASSPRLAEKETQYF TGTGCCAGCAGCCCGCGACTAGCGGAAAAAGAGACCCAGTACTTC
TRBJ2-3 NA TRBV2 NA CASLYRSTDTQYF TGTGCCAGTCTCTATCGGAGCACAGATACGCAGTATTTT
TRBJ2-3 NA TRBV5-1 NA CASGKTGRADTQYF TGCGCCAGTGGGAAAACAGGGAGGGCAGATACGCAGTATTTT
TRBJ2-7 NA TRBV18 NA CASSPVGGLGGEQYF TGTGCCAGCTCACCAGTTGGAGGGTTAGGTGGCGAGCAGTACTTC
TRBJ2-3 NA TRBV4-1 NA CASSLRTSSQGDTQYF TGCGCCAGCAGCCTTAGGACGTCATCTCAGGGAGATACGCAGTATTTT
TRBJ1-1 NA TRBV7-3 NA CASSLTLDTEAFF TGTGCCAGCAGCTTAACCTTGGACACTGAAGCTTTCTTT
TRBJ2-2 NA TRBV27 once CASRFRTGELFF TGTGCCAGCCGTTTTAGAACCGGGGAGCTGTTTTTT
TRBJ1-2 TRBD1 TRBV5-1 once CASSLGQGTRYNYGYTF TGCGCCAGCAGCTTAGGACAGGGGACCCGGTATAACTATGGCTACACCTTC
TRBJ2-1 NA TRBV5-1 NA CASSFFSEYNEQFF TGCGCCAGCAGCTTCTTTAGCGAGTACAATGAGCAGTTCTTC
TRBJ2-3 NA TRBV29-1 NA CSVSLASSTDTQYF TGCAGCGTTTCCCTAGCGTCTAGCACAGATACGCAGTATTTT
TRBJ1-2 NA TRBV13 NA CASSLGSWDQTRGYTF TGTGCCAGCAGCTTAGGCTCGTGGGACCAGACCCGGGGCTACACCTTC
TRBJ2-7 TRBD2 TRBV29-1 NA CSGGTSGSSYEQYF TGCAGCGGGGGGACTAGCGGGAGCTCCTACGAGCAGTACTTC
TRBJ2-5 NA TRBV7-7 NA CASSRNRAGGEETQYF TGTGCTAGCAGTCGAAATAGAGCAGGAGGGGAGGAGACCCAGTACTTC
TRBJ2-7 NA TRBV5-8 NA CASSFAQQSYEQYF TGTGCCAGCAGCTTCGCCCAACAATCCTACGAGCAGTACTTC
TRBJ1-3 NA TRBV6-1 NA CASRYLSDTIYF TGTGCCAGCAGGTATCTGTCGGACACCATATATTTT
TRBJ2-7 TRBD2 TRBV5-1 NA CASSLAFDTSGRSPYEQYF TGCGCCAGCAGCTTGGCCTTTGATACTAGCGGGAGGTCCCCCTACGAGCAGTACTTC
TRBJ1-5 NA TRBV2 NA CASRLEEGGNQPQHF TGTGCCAGCAGGTTAGAGGAAGGGGGAAACCAGCCCCAGCATTTT
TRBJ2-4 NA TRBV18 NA CASSPSAAEAKNIQYF TGTGCCAGCTCACCATCGGCCGCTGAAGCCAAAAACATTCAGTACTTC
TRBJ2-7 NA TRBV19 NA CASSRGQRSSYEQYF TGTGCCAGTAGTAGAGGTCAGCGAAGCTCCTACGAGCAGTACTTC
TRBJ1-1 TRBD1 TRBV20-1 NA CMQGVSTEAFF TGCATGCAGGGGGTTTCCACTGAAGCTTTCTTT
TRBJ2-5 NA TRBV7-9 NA CASRRSGGEETQYF TGTGCCAGCAGGCGGTCCGGGGGAGAGGAGACCCAGTACTTC
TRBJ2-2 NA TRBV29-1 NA CSVSDGNTGELFF TGCAGCGTTTCTGACGGAAACACCGGGGAGCTGTTTTTT
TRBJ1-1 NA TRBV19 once CASTRTVNTEAFF TGTGCCAGTACCCGGACAGTGAACACTGAAGCTTTCTTT
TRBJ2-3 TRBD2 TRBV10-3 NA CAISESSGRALNTQYF TGTGCCATCAGTGAGTCGTCCGGGAGGGCCTTAAATACGCAGTATTTT
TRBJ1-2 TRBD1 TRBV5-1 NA CASKSTGGNYGYTF TGCGCCAGTAAGTCTACAGGGGGTAACTATGGCTACACCTTC
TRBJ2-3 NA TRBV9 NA CASSAAPGTDTQYF TGTGCCAGCAGCGCCGCCCCGGGCACAGATACGCAGTATTTT
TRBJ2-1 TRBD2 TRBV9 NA CASSTSGRVGNEQFF TGTGCCAGCAGCACTAGCGGGAGAGTGGGCAATGAGCAGTTCTTC
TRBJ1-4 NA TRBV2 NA CASRRTETTNEKLFF TGTGCCAGCCGAAGGACAGAAACAACTAATGAAAAACTGTTTTTT
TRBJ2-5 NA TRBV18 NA CASSPTQQETQYF TGTGCCAGCTCACCAACCCAGCAAGAGACCCAGTACTTC
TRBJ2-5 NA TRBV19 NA CASSPGETQYF TGTGCCAGTAGCCCAGGGGAGACCCAGTACTTC
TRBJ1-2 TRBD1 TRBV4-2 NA CASSPQGGQGAVGYTF TGTGCCAGCAGCCCTCAGGGGGGACAGGGGGCTGTTGGCTACACCTTC
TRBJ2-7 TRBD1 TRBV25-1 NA CASSDITGTGGYEQYF TGTGCCAGCAGTGATATCACCGGGACAGGGGGGTACGAGCAGTACTTC
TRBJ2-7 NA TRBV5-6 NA CASSLASFGLGYF TGTGCCAGCAGCTTGGCGTCCTTCGGGTTGGGGTACTTC
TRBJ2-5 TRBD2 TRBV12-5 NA CASGPVGGGGETQYF TGTGCTAGTGGCCCTGTGGGCGGCGGGGGAGAGACCCAGTACTTC
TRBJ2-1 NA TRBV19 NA CASSIQGGGSTGYNEQFF TGTGCCAGTAGTATACAGGGAGGCGGGAGTACAGGGTACAATGAGCAGTTCTTC
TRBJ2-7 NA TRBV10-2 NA CASSESPGNEQYF TGCGCCAGCAGTGAGTCGCCCGGGAACGAGCAGTACTTC
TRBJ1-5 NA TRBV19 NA CASSIGKGLGSNQPQHF TGTGCCAGTAGTATAGGCAAGGGTCTCGGTAGCAATCAGCCCCAGCATTTT
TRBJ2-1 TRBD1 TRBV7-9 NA CASSYRRDRGSYNEQFF TGTGCCAGCAGTTATAGGCGGGACAGGGGCTCCTACAATGAGCAGTTCTTC
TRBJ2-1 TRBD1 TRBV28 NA CASSSNTGGSYNEQFF TGTGCCAGCAGTTCAAATACAGGGGGCTCCTACAATGAGCAGTTCTTC
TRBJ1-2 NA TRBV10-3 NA CAISESISGEHGYTF TGTGCCATCAGTGAGTCGATCTCAGGGGAACATGGCTACACCTTC
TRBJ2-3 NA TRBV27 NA CASSFNTNTDTQYF TGTGCCAGCAGTTTTAACACAAACACAGATACGCAGTATTTT
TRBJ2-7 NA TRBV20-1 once CSARDLRAQYF TGCAGTGCTAGAGATCTTAGGGCGCAGTACTTC
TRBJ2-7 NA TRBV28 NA CASSSARGVDEQYF TGTGCCAGCAGTAGCGCGAGGGGCGTCGACGAGCAGTACTTC
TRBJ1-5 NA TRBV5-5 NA CASSLEQAMSNQPQHF TGTGCCAGCAGCTTGGAACAGGCAATGAGCAATCAGCCCCAGCATTTT
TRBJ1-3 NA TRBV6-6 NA CASSYVSGVGNTIYF TGTGCCAGCAGTTACGTCTCCGGGGTTGGAAACACCATATATTTT
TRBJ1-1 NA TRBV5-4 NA CASSSGQTNTEAFF TGTGCCAGCAGCTCAGGACAGACGAACACTGAAGCTTTCTTT
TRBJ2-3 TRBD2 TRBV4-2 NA CASSNLAGLEADTQYF TGTGCCAGCAGCAATCTAGCGGGCCTGGAGGCAGATACGCAGTATTTT
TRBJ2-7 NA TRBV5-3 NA CARSRRESAEQYF TGTGCCAGAAGCCGTAGAGAATCCGCCGAGCAGTACTTC